The 15 T cell receptor beta chains below all came from one sample that was sequenced in a study of shared clonotypes between healthy human individuals. This table comes from immunoSEQ multiplex PCR, and its TCRdb copy is limited to in-frame clones, with some not included. The repertoire holds 2 million to 3 million clones, with over 85% as singletons. Sequenced input: naive CD4+ T cells from PBMCs. Subset reported: CD45RA+ positively selected. The receptors come from a man between 18 and 35 years old in good health. Some clones in this sample may be carry-over from other donors' samples.

This clone was observed a few times. The rearrangement joins TRBV2 to TRBJ1-1, with D possibly TRBD1 on 6 matching bases. The CDR3 is made up of 13 amino acids. V dropped 4 bases and J dropped 4 bases, with 10 bases sitting between them. The germline CDR1 and CDR2 sequences are SNHLY and FYNNEI. CDR3 residues: CASSASRGTEAFF. The DNA for the CDR3 is TGTGCCAGCAGTGCGTCCAGGGGCACTGAAGCTTTCTTT.

This chain links TRBV28 with TRBJ1-4; TRBD1 might be the D (5 bases). V was shortened by 5 bases and J by 8 bases, with 15 bases between the two germline ends. Germline V CDR1 and CDR2: MDHEN, SYDVKM. This CDR3 is built from 14 residues. CDR3 DNA sequence: TGTGCCAGCAGTACCCGCCAGGGCGGGGAAAAACTGTTTTTT. Translation: CASSTRQGGEKLFF.

This chain joins TRBV6-1 and TRBJ2-2; 10 bases match TRBD1. The junction had 16 bases not matched to a gene; V was cut back by 3 bases and J by 6 bases. CDR1 and CDR2 (germline): MNHNS, SASEGT. The CDR3 is made up of 19 amino acids. The CDR3, as DNA: TGTGCCAGCAGTGATTTTTTAATAAGTTGGACAGGGGGTCCCGGGGAGCTGTTTTTT. Residues: CASSDFLISWTGGPGELFF.

V is TRBV5-1 and J is TRBJ1-1; the D is unclear. In germline, CDR1 is SGHRS, CDR2 YFSETQ. CDR3 length: 13 amino acids. Between the trimmed V and J ends, which lost 4 bases and 4 bases, there was a span of 11 bases. The CDR3 region is CASSPEVTTEAFF. The CDR3 nucleotides are TGCGCCAGCAGCCCGGAGGTCACCACTGAAGCTTTCTTT. Full variable domain (rest looked up from reference TRBV5-1 and TRBJ1-1): KAGVTQTPRYLIKTRGQQVTLSCSPISGHRSVSWYQQTPGQGLQFLFEYFSETQRNKGNFPGRFSGRQFSNSRSEMNVSTLELGDSALYLCASSPEVTTEAFFGQGTRLTVV.

The chain combines TRBV5-1 with TRBJ2-3, with a possible D match to TRBD2 (5 bases). The CDR3 is 14 amino acids. Germline V gene sequence: CDR1 SGHRS, CDR2 YFSETQ. V gave up 5 bases and J gave up 0 bases, with 10 bases separating them. CDR3 in amino acids: CASSGASSTDTQYF. For the CDR3, the DNA is TGCGCCAGCAGTGGAGCTAGCAGCACAGATACGCAGTATTTT.

The chain is built from TRBV2 and TRBJ2-5; 10 bases fit TRBD2. Germline V CDR1 and CDR2: SNHLY, FYNNEI. The CDR3 loop spans 14 amino acids. The V and J ends lost 8 bases and 2 bases, in that order; junction bases with no gene match: 5. CDR3: CASGEREGQETQYF. CDR3 DNA: TGTGCCAGCGGAGAGCGGGAGGGGCAAGAGACCCAGTACTTC. The complete variable domain, with remaining parts taken from reference TRBV2 and TRBJ2-5, reads EPEVTQTPSHQVTQMGQEVILRCVPISNHLYFYWYRQILGQKVEFLVSFYNNEISEKSEIFDDQFSVERPDGSNFTLKIRSTKLEDSAMYFCASGEREGQETQYFGPGTRLLVL.

This rearrangement joins TRBV6-5 to TRBJ2-4; D is perhaps TRBD2 (5 bases). The V end lost 4 bases, the J end lost 6 bases, and 16 bases lay between the germline ends. Germline loops: CDR1 MNHEY, CDR2 SVGAGI. The CDR3 extends over 15 amino acids. Here the CDR3 reads CASSLKEPGVNIQYF. In DNA form, the CDR3 reads TGTGCCAGCAGTTTAAAGGAGCCCGGGGTAAACATTCAGTACTTC.

V usage is TRBV5-6 and J usage is TRBJ1-2, with D possibly TRBD1 on 5 matching bases. CDR1 and CDR2 from the germline V gene are SGHDT and YYEEEE. The length of the CDR3 is 13 residues. V gave up 4 bases and J gave up 7 bases, with 14 bases separating them. CDR3 DNA sequence: TGTGCCAGCAGCCGGGGACCCGGCGGTGGCTACACCTTC. Its protein is CASSRGPGGGYTF. Combining the CDR3 with reference TRBV5-6 and TRBJ1-2 gives the whole variable domain DAGVTQSPTHLIKTRGQQVTLRCSPKSGHDTVSWYQQALGQGPQFIFQYYEEEERQRGNFPDRFSGHQFPNYSSELNVNALLLGDSALYLCASSRGPGGGYTFGSGTRLTVV.

The chain joins TRBV7-2 to TRBJ2-6; unclear D gene. The CDR3 covers 14 residues. Trimming stripped 8 bases from V and 0 bases from J, with 8 bases between. CDR1 SGHTA and CDR2 FQGNSA come from the germline V gene. The CDR3 loop is CASRPRSGANVLTF. CDR3 bases: TGTGCCAGCCGGCCCCGCTCTGGGGCCAACGTCCTGACTTTC.

The V call is TRBV10-3, the J call TRBJ2-3; D perhaps matches TRBD2 (5 bases). The CDR3 runs to 16 residues. Germline-derived CDR1 and CDR2 are ENHRY and SYGVKD. V lost 3 bases and J 0 bases, leaving 13 bases between the germline ends. CDR3 nucleotide sequence: TGTGCCATCAGTGATGGGCGGGTATCTAGCACAGATACGCAGTATTTT. Amino acids: CAISDGRVSSTDTQYF.

This clone occurred a few times. Other DNA sequences in the sample encode the same CDR3. CDR3 protein: CASSPDRNYGYTF. Here the CDR3 DNA reads TGTGCCAGCAGCCCGGACAGGAACTATGGCTACACCTTC. J is TRBJ1-2 and V is TRBV11-2; 7 nucleotides agree with TRBD1. With V trimmed by 5 bases and J by 2 bases, 2 bases remained unmatched. This CDR3 has 13 amino acids. Germline V gene lookup returns CDR1 SGHAT and CDR2 FQNNGV.

This chain uses TRBV25-1 with TRBJ1-1; D is perhaps TRBD1 (6 bases). The germline CDR1 and CDR2 sequences are MGHDK and SYGVNS. The germline V and J ends were trimmed by 7 bases and 0 bases, with 9 bases remaining between them. This CDR3 spans 13 amino acids. The CDR3 region is CASTGAVNTEAFF. The CDR3 bases are TGTGCCAGCACAGGGGCTGTGAACACTGAAGCTTTCTTT.

V gene TRBV27 combines with J gene TRBJ2-2; 8 bases fit TRBD2. The J segment lost 0 bases and the V segment lost 2 bases, leaving 14 bases of the junction unmatched. Per the germline V gene, CDR1 is MNHEY and CDR2 is SMNVEV (reference sequence). This CDR3 has 20 residues. CDR3 loop: CASSLVMAGRAPPNTGELFF. CDR3 coding DNA: TGTGCCAGCAGTTTAGTCATGGCCGGGAGGGCCCCCCCGAACACCGGGGAGCTGTTTTTT.

This chain uses TRBV5-6 with TRBJ2-3; D not resolved. Germline V CDR1 and CDR2: SGHDT, YYEEEE. The CDR3 length is 16 residues. Trimming removed 4 bases at V and 1 base at J, with 16 bases between. The CDR3: CASSPFVERGTDTQYF. The CDR3 bases are TGTGCCAGCAGCCCGTTCGTCGAGCGAGGCACAGATACGCAGTATTTT. Full variable domain (rest looked up from reference TRBV5-6 and TRBJ2-3): DAGVTQSPTHLIKTRGQQVTLRCSPKSGHDTVSWYQQALGQGPQFIFQYYEEEERQRGNFPDRFSGHQFPNYSSELNVNALLLGDSALYLCASSPFVERGTDTQYFGPGTRLTVL.

Concerning this clone: The junction departs from the called germline gene at one end, perhaps through a read error. V and J are TRBV20-1 and TRBJ2-7; D might be TRBD2 (5 bases). Germline V gene data show CDR1 as DFQATT and CDR2 as SNEGSKA (reference sequence). CDR3 length: 11 residues. CDR3 loop: CSPSNSYEQYF. DNA of the CDR3: TGCAGTCCTAGCAACTCCTACGAGCAGTACTTC.